This T cell receptor (beta chain) is drawn from a study of blood T cell repertoires in COVID-19. Study context: From T cells, B-cell-depleted T cells, or PBMCs came the material, which was cDNA or gDNA.

Assay: immunoSEQ multiplex PCR; the TCRdb copy retains only in-frame clones and omits some. There are a few hundred thousand clones in the sample; about nine tenths occur only once, and more than 9% lies in the top ten. The age range of participants was about 18 to 89 years, with residence in roughly 25 US areas. Self-reported history from a screening survey and questionnaire set each donor's cohort. V shed 6 bases and J shed 3 bases, with 8 bases lying between them. The CDR3 contains 13 residues. Sequencing was carried out using PBMCs or T cells enriched from blood (not recorded which). The chain links TRBV12-3 or TRBV12-4 to TRBJ1-4, with D hard to call. This sequence originates from a young woman who had recovered from COVID-19. The CDR3 bases are TGTGCCAGCAGCGTCGTATCTAATGAAAAACTGTTTTTT. It codes for CASSVVSNEKLFF.